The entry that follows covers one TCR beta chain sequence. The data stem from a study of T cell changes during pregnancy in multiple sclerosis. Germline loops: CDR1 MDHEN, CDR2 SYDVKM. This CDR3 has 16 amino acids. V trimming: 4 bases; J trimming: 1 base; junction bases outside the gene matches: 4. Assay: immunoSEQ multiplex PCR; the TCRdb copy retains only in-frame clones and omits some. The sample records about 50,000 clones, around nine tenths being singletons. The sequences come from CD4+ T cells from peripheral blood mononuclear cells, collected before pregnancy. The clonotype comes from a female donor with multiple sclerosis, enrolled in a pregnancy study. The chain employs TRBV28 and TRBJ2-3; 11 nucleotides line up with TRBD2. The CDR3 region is CASSSGTSGGTDTQYF. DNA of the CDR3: TGTGCCAGCAGTTCCGGGACTAGCGGAGGCACAGATACGCAGTATTTT.